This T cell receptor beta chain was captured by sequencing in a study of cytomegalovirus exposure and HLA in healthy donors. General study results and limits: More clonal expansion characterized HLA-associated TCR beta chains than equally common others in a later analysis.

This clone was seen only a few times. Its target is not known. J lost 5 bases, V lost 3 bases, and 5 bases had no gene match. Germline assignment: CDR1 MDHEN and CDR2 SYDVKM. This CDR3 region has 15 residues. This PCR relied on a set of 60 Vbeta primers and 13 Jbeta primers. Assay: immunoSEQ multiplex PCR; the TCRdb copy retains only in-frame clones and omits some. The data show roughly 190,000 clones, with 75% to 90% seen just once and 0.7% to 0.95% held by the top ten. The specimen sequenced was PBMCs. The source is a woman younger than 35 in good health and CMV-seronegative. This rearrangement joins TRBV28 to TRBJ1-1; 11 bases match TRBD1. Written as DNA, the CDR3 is TGTGCCAGCAGTTTGGGGACAGGGGGACGGACTGAAGCTTTCTTT. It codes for CASSLGTGGRTEAFF.